This T cell receptor (beta chain) was retrieved from a study of OX40 agonist ivuxolimab in advanced cancers. In the study overall: The costimulatory receptor OX40 (CD134) was targeted by ivuxolimab, a fully human IgG2 agonistic monoclonal antibody. Intravenous ivuxolimab was administered to patients every 2 weeks at six dose levels: 0.01, 0.1, 0.3, 1.5, 3 and 10 mg/kg. Of the roughly 51 dose-escalation patients, hepatocellular carcinoma was present in around 20, melanoma in around 15, renal cell carcinoma in 9 and head and neck cancer in 9. A male proportion of almost 85% and a mean age of approximately 61 years, ranging from 23 to 79, were recorded for the dose-escalation cohort. Prior anti-PD-1, anti-PD-L1 or anti-CTLA-4 therapy was permitted, and checkpoint inhibitors had been received by more than 35% of dose-escalation patients. Three dose-escalation patients achieved partial responses, one with hepatocellular carcinoma and two with cutaneous melanoma. The purpose of peripheral TCRbeta sequencing was to test whether ivuxolimab changed TCR sequence diversity and led to clonal T-cell expansion. The paper covers the monotherapy dose-escalation part of the phase I ivuxolimab trial, which included N ≈ 57 patients.

As concerns this clone: This clone's antigen is unknown. No qualities accompany the bases; no much larger clone lies one base away.

What the study reported, not specific to this receptor: Low levels of normalized T-cell clonal expansion were also shown by some nonresponding patients. In the 0.1-3.0 mg/kg groups, partial responders had among the lowest normalized peripheral clonal expansion, particularly in CD8+ T cells. After ivuxolimab, CD8+ T cells had more expanded clones than CD4+ T cells on average. At doses of 0.1 to 3.0 mg/kg, clonal expansion of both CD4+ and CD8+ blood T cells was observed from baseline to week 6. Antigen specificity was not determined for the clonally expanded peripheral T cells.

The CDR3 starts with the cysteine, ends with the phenylalanine, and has 12 residues. Of all the DNA, just the CDR3 is kept, 36 bases in frame from base 1. V is shortened by 0 bases, J by 6 bases, and the region joining them spans 6 bases. The germline V gene provides CDR1 SGHRS and CDR2 YFSETQ. Patients with autoimmune disease history or receiving systemic immunosuppression were excluded from the trial. Peripheral blood for TCR sequencing was drawn from every dose cohort at baseline, at cycle 4 day 1 and at cycle 7 day 1. The samples were drawn from a first-in-human, open-label, multicenter phase I dose-escalation trial of ivuxolimab. Adults with locally advanced or metastatic head and neck squamous cell, hepatocellular, melanoma or renal cell carcinoma were enrolled in the trial. CD4+ and CD8+ T cells were sorted separately from peripheral blood before TCR sequencing. Genomic DNA was isolated from the sorted cells so that the TCRbeta CDR3 region could be sequenced. TCRbeta CDR3 regions were sequenced using the immunoSEQ Assay. The table was pulled from immuneACCESS by TCRdb, which kept in-frame rearrangements only. Such tables lose some clones; where checked, under half of the loss comes from unresolved V genes, and the rest has no known cause. This sample lists some 94,000 clones; roughly 95% were detected once. The ten largest clones add up to 2% of the sample.

The receptor comes from an adult with an advanced solid tumor such as melanoma, head and neck, liver or kidney cancer. Recombination joined TRBV5-1 with TRBJ1-1; the D gene lacks a confident call. The sequencing used CD4+ or CD8+ T cells sorted from blood, collected in a trial of the OX40 agonist ivuxolimab. The CDR3 sequence is CASSLAGPEAFF. The DNA reads TGCGCCAGCAGCTTGGCGGGCCCTGAAGCTTTCTTT.